This TCR beta chain appears in the sequencing data of a study of PD-1 blockade in classical Hodgkin lymphoma. Measured with immunoSEQ multiplex PCR; TCRdb has only the in-frame clones, and not every one. The repertoire has roughly 150,000 clones, approximately 72% of them found once; the top ten carry roughly 9.2%. The study, taken as a whole, reports: For complete responders, baseline diversity was comparable to that of newly diagnosed patients.

Each and every patient relapsed after autologous stem cell transplantation, and patients got differing brentuximab vedotin exposure. Note on this clone: Its antigen is unknown.

The sequenced sample was peripheral blood mononuclear cells (PBMCs), obtained before the second cycle of nivolumab. This sequence was found in a human donor with classical Hodgkin lymphoma.

The CDR3 reads CASSMVHLGLHPVLTF. DNA of the CDR3: TGTGCCAGCAGTATGGTTCACTTGGGACTGCACCCCGTCCTGACTTTC. The chain couples TRBV28 to TRBJ2-6; D is possibly TRBD2 (6 bases). Germline V gives CDR1 MDHEN, CDR2 SYDVKM. The CDR3 totals 16 residues. Trimming removed 5 bases at V and 12 bases at J, with 23 bases between.